This T cell receptor beta chain is drawn from a study of shared clonotypes between healthy human individuals. V was clipped by 2 bases and J by 3 bases; unmatched bases: 18. Looked up from germline, CDR1 is MGHRA and CDR2 is YSYEKL. CDR3 length: 19 residues. The assay was immunoSEQ multiplex PCR, and TCRdb's table has in-frame clones only and misses some. The profile shows about 2.5 million clones, roughly 92% of them singletons. Note on this clone: Its antigen remains unidentified.

Study-level results: Shared clonotypes: roughly 4.7% naive CD4, around 4% naive CD8, less than 2.5% memory CD4, 0.4% to 0.45% memory CD8.

Those who donated were healthy HIV-negative adults, with no recent acute infections or vaccinations reported. This sequence joins TRBV4-1 and TRBJ1-1; the match to TRBD1 covers 7 bases. The TCR comes from a man aged 18-30 years in good health. Some clones in this sample may be carry-over from other donors' samples. Sequencing was done on a sample of naive CD4+ T cells from PBMCs. Subset: CD45RA+ positively selected. The CDR3 nucleotides read TGCGCCAGCAGCCAATCTTTTTCGGGCCGACAGGGATCAGACACTGAAGCTTTCTTT. Its protein is CASSQSFSGRQGSDTEAFF.